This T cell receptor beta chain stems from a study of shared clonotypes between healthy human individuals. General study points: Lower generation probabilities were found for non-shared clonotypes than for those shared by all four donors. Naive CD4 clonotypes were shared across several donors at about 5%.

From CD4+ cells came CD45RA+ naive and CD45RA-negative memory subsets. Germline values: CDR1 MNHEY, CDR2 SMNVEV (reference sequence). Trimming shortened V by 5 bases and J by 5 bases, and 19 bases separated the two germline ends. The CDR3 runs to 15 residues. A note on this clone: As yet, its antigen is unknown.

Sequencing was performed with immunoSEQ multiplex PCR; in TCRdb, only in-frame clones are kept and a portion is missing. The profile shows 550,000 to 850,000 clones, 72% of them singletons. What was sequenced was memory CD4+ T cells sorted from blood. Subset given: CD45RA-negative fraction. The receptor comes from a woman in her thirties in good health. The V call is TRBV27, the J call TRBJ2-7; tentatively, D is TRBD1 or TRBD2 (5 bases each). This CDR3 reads CASSLGGRKLDEQYF. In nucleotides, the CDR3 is TGTGCCAGCAGTCTTGGGGGAAGAAAACTTGACGAGCAGTACTTC.